These 13 T cell receptor beta chains were all obtained from the same sample, sequenced in a study of CD8 T cells in ankylosing spondylitis. No antigens are known for them. Study conclusions and caveats: A TCR beta motif made of fewer than ten highly homologous variants seemed typical of ankylosing spondylitis blood.

TCRdb reanalysed the 5' RACE reads using MiXCR and keeps one entry per CDR3 protein. The sample includes 400,000 to 450,000 distinct CDR3 sequences, under 20% of them seen just once. Specimen: blood, either unsorted or a sorted T cell fraction (not recorded which). The receptors stem from a male donor with ankylosing spondylitis.

Here the CDR3 DNA reads TGTGCCAGCGGTACTAGCGGGGGGATACAGTACTTC. The encoded protein is CASGTSGGIQYF. The gene calls are TRBV6-5 and TRBJ2-5, with 12 bases aligning to TRBD2. The CDR3 has 12 residues. Germline V lookup: CDR1 MNHEY, CDR2 SVGAGI. V dropped 8 bases and J dropped 11; count of bases not matched to a gene: 6.

The chain employs TRBV27 and TRBJ2-1, with D perhaps TRBD1 (6 bases). Between the trimmed V and J ends, which lost 4 bases and 0 bases, there was a span of 16 bases. Germline values: CDR1 MNHEY, CDR2 SMNVEV (reference sequence). This CDR3 contains 17 residues. This CDR3 is CASSSSQGGGSYNEQFF. CDR3 DNA sequence: TGTGCCAGCAGTTCTTCACAGGGTGGAGGCTCCTACAATGAGCAGTTCTTC.

This chain uses TRBV13 with TRBJ1-4; possibly TRBD1 for D (5 bases). CDR3 length equals 14 residues. CDR1 is PRHDT and CDR2 is FYEKMQ in the germline V gene (reference sequence). Trimming cost V 3 bases and J 8 bases, with 13 bases left between them. DNA for the CDR3: TGTGCCAGCAGCTTTGGGGGGTTGGGAGAAAAACTGTTTTTT. Residues: CASSFGGLGEKLFF.

The chain is built from TRBV2 and TRBJ2-1, with 10 bases that match TRBD2. CDR3 length: 15 residues. The V gene's germline CDR1 is SNHLY and CDR2 FYNNEI. Trimming cost V 3 bases and J 5 bases; bases outside gene matches: 4. The CDR3: CASSDRLAGHNEQFF. In DNA form, the CDR3 reads TGTGCCAGCAGTGATCGACTAGCGGGCCACAATGAGCAGTTCTTC.

This clonotype was observed a single time. The chain links TRBV28 to TRBJ2-4, with D possibly TRBD1 on 5 matching bases. CDR1 MDHEN and CDR2 SYDVKM come from the germline V gene. Trimming removed 4 bases at V and 5 bases at J, with 6 bases between. This CDR3 contains 12 residues. CDR3 bases: TGTGCCAGCAGTTCACAGGAAAACATTCAGTACTTC. It translates to CASSSQENIQYF.

This clonotype turned up a few times. V is TRBV28 and J is TRBJ1-2, with D tentatively TRBD1 (6 bases). The CDR3 length is 15 residues. Looked up from germline, CDR1 is MDHEN and CDR2 is SYDVKM. V was cut by 6 bases and J by 5 bases, with 19 bases left in between. The CDR3 sequence: CASRAGGEKLYGYTF. CDR3 DNA sequence: TGTGCCAGCAGGGCCGGGGGCGAAAAGCTTTATGGCTACACCTTC.

This clonotype was observed a handful of times. This rearrangement joins TRBV20-1 to TRBJ1-5; 7 bases match TRBD1. Trimming removed 0 bases from V and 5 bases from J; junction bases left unmatched: 7. The CDR3 totals 15 residues. CDR1 and CDR2 (germline): DFQATT, SNEGSKA (reference sequence). The chain's CDR3 is CSARDPEGAHQPQHF. CDR3 DNA: TGCAGTGCTAGAGATCCGGAGGGGGCGCATCAGCCCCAGCATTTT.

This clonotype was detected many times. The V and J genes are TRBV20-1 and TRBJ2-5; TRBD2 matches at 12 bases. Losses at the gene ends were 3 bases for V and 4 bases for J; bases not matched to a gene: 9. Germline loops: CDR1 DFQATT, CDR2 SNEGSKA (reference sequence). CDR3 length: 16 amino acids. This chain's CDR3 is CSASPTTSGRGETQYF. The CDR3 DNA follows: TGCAGTGCTAGTCCGACGACTAGCGGGAGAGGAGAGACCCAGTACTTC.

The V and J genes are TRBV5-6 and TRBJ2-3; 10 positions match TRBD2. Germline loops: CDR1 SGHDT, CDR2 YYEEEE. The trim removed 2 bases at V and 3 bases at J, leaving 6 bases unmatched. The CDR3 has 16 amino acids. Here the CDR3 DNA reads TGTGCCAGCAGCTTTCTTAGCGGGGGGAAAACAGATACGCAGTATTTT. Amino acid sequence: CASSFLSGGKTDTQYF.

This sequence joins TRBV29-1 and TRBJ2-4; 7 nucleotides align to TRBD1. Germline V gene lookup returns CDR1 SQVTM and CDR2 ANQGSEA. The CDR3 loop spans 15 amino acids. V lost 0 bases and J lost 0; bases outside the gene matches: 2. CDR3 sequence (DNA): TGCAGCGTTGAAGATACAGGGGAAGCCAAAAACATTCAGTACTTC. Its translation: CSVEDTGEAKNIQYF.

The CDR3 region is CASSKGVAYEQYF. CDR3 bases: TGTGCCAGCAGCAAGGGGGTGGCCTACGAGCAGTACTTC. The V gene is TRBV9, the J gene TRBJ2-7; a possible D gene is TRBD1 (6 bases). There are 13 residues in the CDR3. Trimming pared 4 bases from V and 2 bases from J, leaving 10 bases between. The germline gives CDR1 SGDLS, CDR2 YYNGEE.

V usage is TRBV9 and J usage is TRBJ2-3; TRBD2 agrees at 7 bases. V was clipped by 2 bases and J by 0 bases; unmatched bases: 18. Germline CDR1 SGDLS, CDR2 YYNGEE. The CDR3 runs 20 residues. The CDR3 loop is CASSVGLGGGVIASTDTQYF. CDR3 nucleotide sequence: TGTGCCAGCAGCGTTGGGTTGGGCGGGGGAGTAATAGCTAGCACAGATACGCAGTATTTT.

This clonotype was counted between two and nine times. The DNA for the CDR3 is TGTGCCAGCAGCCAAGGGCAGCCCGAACCTGGCTACACCTTC. It encodes CASSQGQPEPGYTF. This chain joins TRBV3-1 and TRBJ1-2; no firm D call. This CDR3 is built from 14 residues. Looked up from germline, CDR1 is LGHDT and CDR2 is YNNKEL (reference sequence). With 1 base removed from V and 7 bases from J, the gap between germline ends came to 13 bases.